Shown below are 28 T cell receptor beta chains from a single sample sequenced in a study of control samples from healthy donors and cancer patients (dated by TCRdb to the early 2020s). The library was produced with the immunoSEQ multiplex PCR assay. TCRdb took this table from immuneACCESS and kept in-frame rearrangements with V and J called. Such tables lack part of the clones; where checked against another copy, unresolved V genes explain under half of the gap, and the rest is unexplained. The sample table holds 250,000 to 300,000 clones, of which around 80% were seen once. More than 10% of the sample is in the top ten clones. The sample was PBMCs. The receptors come from a woman aged 60-75 years with lung cancer.

The chain carries TRBV27 and TRBJ1-5; TRBD1 agrees at 7 bases. The CDR3 loop spans 14 amino acids. The trim removed 7 bases at V and 7 bases at J, leaving 10 bases unmatched. From germline, CDR1 is MNHEY and CDR2 SMNVEV (reference sequence). As DNA, the CDR3 is TGTGCCAGCAAGCGCGGAGGGGGCGAGCAGCCCCAGCATTTT. Its protein product is CASKRGGGEQPQHF.

The rearrangement joins TRBV7-6 to TRBJ2-5; a weak D match, TRBD2 (6 bases). The CDR3 sequence is 17 residues long. The V gene lost 0 bases and the J gene lost 5 bases, with 19 bases spanning the gap. Germline V lookup: CDR1 SGHVS, CDR2 FNYEAQ. DNA for the CDR3: TGTGCCAGCAGCTTAGCGGTCTTGGCCGGAGGGTGGGAGACCCAGTACTTC. Its translation: CASSLAVLAGGWETQYF. The entire variable domain, with the rest obtained from reference TRBV7-6 and TRBJ2-5, is as follows: GAGVSQSPRYKVTKRGQDVALRCDPISGHVSLYWYRQALGQGPEFLTYFNYEAQQDKSGLPNDRFSAERPEGSISTLTIQRTEQRDSAMYRCASSLAVLAGGWETQYFGPGTRLLVL.

The chain carries TRBV5-3 and TRBJ2-1; TRBD1 might be the D (5 bases). TRBV5-3 is noted as an ORF with a role that remains uncertain. CDR3 size: 17 residues. Trimming left V 4 bases short and J 3 bases short, with 20 bases between. Here the CDR3 reads CARSPRVYAQDYNEQFF. CDR3 DNA: TGTGCCAGAAGCCCTCGTGTGTACGCACAGGACTACAATGAGCAGTTCTTC.

The V and J genes are TRBV9 and TRBJ2-3; a weak D match, TRBD2 (5 bases). In germline, CDR1 is SGDLS, CDR2 YYNGEE. The CDR3 has 14 residues. The ends were cut back, 2 bases at V and 4 bases at J, with 11 bases in the middle. DNA for the CDR3: TGTGCCAGCAGCGTCGACGGGATCTCAGATACGCAGTATTTT. This codes for CASSVDGISDTQYF. The full variable domain, with the rest looked up from reference TRBV9 and TRBJ2-3, is DSGVTQTPKHLITATGQRVTLRCSPRSGDLSVYWYQQSLDQGLQFLIQYYNGEERAKGNILERFSAQQFPDLHSELNLSSLELGDSALYFCASSVDGISDTQYFGPGTRLTVL.

With regard to this clone: The junction departs from the called germline gene at one end, perhaps through a read error. The chain uses TRBV5-4 and TRBJ1-4, with D hard to call. The germline V gene encodes CDR1 SGHNT and CDR2 YYREEE (reference sequence). The CDR3 length is 14 residues. The CDR3, as DNA: TGTGCCAGCAGCTTGGCTGGAACTTATGAAAAACTGTTTTTT. Protein product: CASSLAGTYEKLFF. The complete variable domain, with remaining parts taken from reference TRBV5-4 and TRBJ1-4, reads ETGVTQSPTHLIKTRGQQVTLRCSSQSGHNTVSWYQQALGQGPQFIFQYYREEENGRGNFPPRFSGLQFPNYSSELNVNALELDDSALYLCASSLAGTYEKLFFGSGTQLSVL.

V and J are TRBV14 and TRBJ2-5; 7 bases are shared with TRBD1. V was clipped by 4 bases and J by 0 bases; unmatched bases: 2. Germline V CDR1 and CDR2: SGHDN, FVKESK. The CDR3 is 14 amino acids. CDR3 sequence reads: CASSPGQYQETQYF. In DNA, the CDR3 is TGTGCCAGCAGCCCGGGACAGTACCAAGAGACCCAGTACTTC.

This clone was detected only once. The chain recombines TRBV5-1 with TRBJ1-2; TRBD1 agrees at 8 bases. Germline assignment: CDR1 SGHRS and CDR2 YFSETQ. This CDR3 region has 14 residues. The ends lost 0 bases at V and 5 bases at J; junction bases unmatched: 3. CDR3 protein: CASSLGDRGYGYTF. As DNA, the CDR3 is TGCGCCAGCAGCTTGGGTGACAGGGGATATGGCTACACCTTC.

The rearrangement uses TRBV11-2 and TRBJ2-5; D possibly corresponds to TRBD1 (5 bases). This CDR3 has 14 amino acids. Trimming stripped 1 base from V and 4 bases from J, with 10 bases between. Germline V lookup: CDR1 SGHAT, CDR2 FQNNGV. The CDR3 loop is CASSLVGGAETQYF. The CDR3 DNA sequence: TGTGCCAGCAGCTTAGTCGGTGGGGCAGAGACCCAGTACTTC.

This chain uses TRBV4-1 with TRBJ2-3, with D perhaps assigned TRBD1 or TRBD2 (5 bases each). CDR1 MGHRA and CDR2 YSYEKL come from the germline V gene. This CDR3 region has 17 residues. V was cut by 1 base and J by 3 bases, with 17 bases left in between. The CDR3, as DNA: TGCGCCAGCAGCCAAGGAGGGGCCGGTGGTGGGACAGATACGCAGTATTTT. The encoded protein is CASSQGGAGGGTDTQYF.

The chain carries TRBV3-1 (or the pseudogene TRBV3-2) and TRBJ1-5; D is uncertain. Trimming pared 0 bases from V and 7 bases from J, leaving 7 bases between. The length of the CDR3 is 13 residues. Germline values: CDR1 LGHDT, CDR2 YNNKEL (reference sequence). CDR3 sequence: CASSQELGQPQHF. The DNA of the CDR3 is TGTGCCAGCAGCCAAGAATTGGGCCAGCCCCAGCATTTT.

Concerning this clone itself: This sample also contains other DNA sequences that code for the same CDR3. This chain uses TRBV6-5 with TRBJ1-1; possibly TRBD1 for D (5 bases). This CDR3 contains 15 residues. Germline-derived CDR1 and CDR2 are MNHEY and SVGAGI. The ends were cut back, 5 bases at V and 0 bases at J, with 13 bases in the middle. Here the CDR3 reads CASSRTGTVNTEAFF. DNA of the CDR3: TGTGCCAGCAGTAGAACCGGGACGGTGAACACTGAAGCTTTCTTT.

The CDR3, as DNA: TGTGCCAGCTCACAGTCAGGCGCGGGGGCTGGAAACACCATATATTTT. Its translation: CASSQSGAGAGNTIYF. This chain connects TRBV18 to TRBJ1-3; D possibly corresponds to TRBD1 (5 bases). This CDR3 is built from 16 residues. V was cut by 4 bases and J by 2 bases, with 15 bases left in between. Germline V gene lookup returns CDR1 KGHSH and CDR2 LQKENI.

Many counts were recorded for this clone. The V gene is TRBV30, the J gene TRBJ1-1, with unresolved D. CDR3 size: 13 residues. V lost 4 bases, J lost 2 bases, and 11 bases lay in between. CDR1 is GTSNPN, CDR2 SVGIG, per germline (reference sequence). The CDR3, as DNA: TGTGCCTGGATGTTTTTGGGTAACACTGAAGCTTTCTTT. Its protein product is CAWMFLGNTEAFF.

V is TRBV18 and J is TRBJ1-1, with D uncertain. V was trimmed by 2 bases and J by 0 bases, leaving 7 bases between them. The CDR3 is 14 amino acids. CDR1 is KGHSH, CDR2 LQKENI, per germline. The CDR3 here is CASSPANMNTEAFF. CDR3 coding DNA: TGTGCCAGCTCACCAGCAAATATGAACACTGAAGCTTTCTTT.

This clone qualifies as medium-sized. The V and J genes are TRBV7-8 and TRBJ1-5, with D tentatively TRBD1 (6 bases). V was shortened by 6 bases and J by 0 bases, with 12 bases between the two germline ends. The germline V gene encodes CDR1 SGHVS and CDR2 FQNEAQ. CDR3 length: 15 residues. CDR3 sequence: CASRGAGASNQPQHF. CDR3 sequence (DNA): TGTGCCAGCAGGGGAGCAGGGGCTAGCAATCAGCCCCAGCATTTT.

This clone was recorded only once. The chain recombines TRBV19 with TRBJ2-3; 10 nucleotides match TRBD2. This CDR3 spans 16 amino acids. Per the germline V gene, CDR1 is LNHDA and CDR2 is SQIVND (reference sequence). With 8 bases clipped from V and 2 bases from J, the junction kept 10 bases outside the gene matches. For the CDR3, the DNA is TGTGCCAGTCGAGGGCTTAGCGGGGGGCTCACAGATACGCAGTATTTT. Translation gives CASRGLSGGLTDTQYF.

The rearrangement links TRBV11-1 to TRBJ2-2; TRBD1 aligns across 7 bases. Germline CDR1 is SGHAT and CDR2 is FQDESV (reference sequence). The CDR3 spans 16 residues. J was trimmed by 6 bases and V by 3 bases; bases with no gene match: 10. CDR3 region: CASSFEQGRVSGELFF. CDR3 bases: TGTGCCAGCAGCTTCGAACAGGGGCGGGTATCCGGGGAGCTGTTTTTT.

J is TRBJ2-1 and V is TRBV7-3, with a possible D match to TRBD1 (5 bases). This CDR3 contains 13 residues. Trimming removed 3 bases from V and 2 bases from J, with 5 bases in between. Germline V gives CDR1 SGHTA, CDR2 FQGTGA. DNA for the CDR3: TGTGCCAGCAGCTTGGACACCTACAATGAGCAGTTCTTC. Amino acid sequence: CASSLDTYNEQFF.

V is TRBV7-3 and J is TRBJ2-1; D is perhaps TRBD2 (6 bases). The V gene lost 0 bases and the J gene lost 0 bases, with 6 bases spanning the gap. The germline V gene encodes CDR1 SGHTA and CDR2 FQGTGA. The CDR3 is 15 residues long. The CDR3: CASSLTGSSYNEQFF. In DNA form, the CDR3 reads TGTGCCAGCAGCTTAACCGGGAGCTCCTACAATGAGCAGTTCTTC.

The rearrangement uses TRBV9 and TRBJ1-3; 8 bases match TRBD1. Germline V gene data show CDR1 as SGDLS and CDR2 as YYNGEE. The V and J ends lost 4 bases and 0 bases, in that order; junction bases with no gene match: 6. The CDR3 totals 16 residues. Here the CDR3 reads CASSITGGSSGNTIYF. The CDR3, as DNA: TGTGCCAGCAGCATAACAGGGGGAAGCTCTGGAAACACCATATATTTT.

The chain uses TRBV9 and TRBJ2-2; 12 bases align to TRBD1. Per the germline V gene, CDR1 is SGDLS and CDR2 is YYNGEE. V gave up 1 base and J gave up 8 bases; unmatched junction bases: 6. This CDR3 contains 16 residues. For the CDR3, the DNA is TGTGCCAGCAGCGTATCCGGGACAGGGGGCAATGGGGAGCTGTTTTTT. Residues: CASSVSGTGGNGELFF.

The chain employs TRBV3-1 (or the pseudogene TRBV3-2) and TRBJ2-7; D is possibly TRBD2 (7 bases). Trimming shortened V by 1 base and J by 1 base, and 11 bases separated the two germline ends. Germline V gene sequence: CDR1 LGHDT, CDR2 YNNKEL (reference sequence). The CDR3 is 15 residues long. CDR3 amino acids: CASSQAAGASYEQYF. DNA of the CDR3: TGTGCCAGCAGCCAAGCCGCGGGGGCGTCCTACGAGCAGTACTTC.

The chain couples TRBV11-1 to TRBJ2-7; a possible D gene is TRBD2 (7 bases). V was clipped by 4 bases and J by 4 bases, with 14 bases between them. The CDR3 has 14 amino acids. Looked up from germline, CDR1 is SGHAT and CDR2 is FQDESV (reference sequence). This chain's CDR3 is CASSSAGARYEQYF. Here the CDR3 DNA reads TGTGCCAGCAGCTCCGCGGGGGCTCGGTACGAGCAGTACTTC.

The chain recombines TRBV4-1 with TRBJ2-5, with D hard to call. Germline CDR1 and CDR2: MGHRA and YSYEKL. V shed 0 bases and J shed 9 bases, with 11 bases lying between them. The CDR3 loop spans 13 amino acids. In nucleotides, the CDR3 is TGCGCCAGCAGCCAAGAAGTAGGGTGGGCCCAGTACTTC. The encoded protein is CASSQEVGWAQYF.

The chain combines TRBV28 with TRBJ1-6, with 12 bases aligning to TRBD1. V was clipped by 6 bases and J by 3 bases; unmatched bases: 3. The CDR3 extends over 16 amino acids. Germline CDR1 is MDHEN and CDR2 is SYDVKM. The CDR3 nucleotides read TGTGCCAGCAGGGGACAGGGGGCCAGCTATAATTCACCCCTCCACTTT. The encoded protein is CASRGQGASYNSPLHF.

The chain carries TRBV19 and TRBJ1-1, with D perhaps TRBD1 (5 bases). The length of the CDR3 is 13 residues. The germline V gene encodes CDR1 LNHDA and CDR2 SQIVND (reference sequence). V was shortened by 1 base and J by 11 bases, with 14 bases between the two germline ends. This chain's CDR3 is CASSIAGTGNAFF. Here the CDR3 DNA reads TGTGCCAGTAGTATAGCCGGGACCGGGAATGCTTTCTTT.

The chain has TRBV3-1 (or the pseudogene TRBV3-2) and TRBJ2-7, with 9 positions matching TRBD1. This CDR3 region has 13 residues. V shed 8 bases, J shed 7 bases, and the junction held 9 bases outside the gene matches. Germline CDR1 is LGHDT and CDR2 is YNNKEL (reference sequence). The CDR3 coding sequence is TGTGCCAGCGGGGACAGGGATTTGGGGGAGCAGTACTTC. This encodes CASGDRDLGEQYF.

This chain links TRBV3-1 (or the pseudogene TRBV3-2) with TRBJ1-3, with 8 bases matching TRBD1. The CDR3 is 15 amino acids. V was clipped by 5 bases and J by 3 bases; unmatched bases: 6. CDR1 and CDR2 (germline): LGHDT, YNNKEL (reference sequence). CDR3: CASSETGAGGNTIYF. DNA for the CDR3: TGTGCCAGCAGCGAGACAGGGGCGGGTGGAAACACCATATATTTT.